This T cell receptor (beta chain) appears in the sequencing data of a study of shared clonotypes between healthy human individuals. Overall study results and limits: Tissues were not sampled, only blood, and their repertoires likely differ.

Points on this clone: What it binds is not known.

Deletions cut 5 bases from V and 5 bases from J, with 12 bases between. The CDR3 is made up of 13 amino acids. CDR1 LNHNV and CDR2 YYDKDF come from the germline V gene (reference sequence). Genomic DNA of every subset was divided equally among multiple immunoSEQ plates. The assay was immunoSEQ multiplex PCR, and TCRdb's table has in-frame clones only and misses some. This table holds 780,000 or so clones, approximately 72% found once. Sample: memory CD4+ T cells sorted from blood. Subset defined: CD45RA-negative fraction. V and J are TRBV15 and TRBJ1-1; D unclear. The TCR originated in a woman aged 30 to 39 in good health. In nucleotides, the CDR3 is TGTGCCACCAGCGGGTGGGTTTTAACTGAAGCTTTCTTT. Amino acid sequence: CATSGWVLTEAFF.